This is a list of T cell receptor beta chains from one sample in a study of cytomegalovirus exposure and HLA in healthy donors. Repertoires were generated with immunoSEQ multiplex PCR, while TCRdb's copy carries only in-frame clones and drops some. The top ten clones hold about 7.5% of a sample with 100,000 to 150,000 clones, roughly 9% of them seen once. The sequenced sample was PBMCs. The receptor set was obtained from a woman aged 40 to 50 in good health and CMV-seropositive. Each CDR3 is given with its conserved first and last residue. The order of the fields is clone size, J gene, D gene, V gene, CDR3 protein, CDR3 DNA. A D gene is named only where the DNA matches it firmly. Only some rows state a clone size, as once, few, many or a class for expanded clones.

few | TRBJ2-5 | - | TRBV27 | CASTPWGGETQYF | TGTGCCAGCACCCCTTGGGGAGGAGAGACCCAGTACTTC
- | TRBJ1-1 | - | TRBV7-9 | CASSYNRAEAFF | TGTGCCAGCAGCTACAACAGAGCTGAAGCTTTCTTT
- | TRBJ1-3 | - | TRBV4-1 | CASSLHTGIDGNTIYF | TGCGCCAGCAGCCTCCATACAGGGATCGATGGAAACACCATATATTTT
- | TRBJ1-2 | - | TRBV20-1 | CSASGDYGYTF | TGCAGTGCTAGCGGGGACTATGGCTACACCTTC
- | TRBJ1-2 | TRBD1 | TRBV7-2 | CASSLRARTGDYTF | TGTGCCAGCAGCTTAAGGGCGAGGACAGGGGATTACACCTTC
few | TRBJ2-1 | TRBD1 | TRBV7-8 | CASSRSRQGQYNEQFF | TGTGCCAGCAGCCGCTCCCGACAGGGACAGTACAATGAGCAGTTCTTC
- | TRBJ2-5 | - | TRBV7-6 | CASSLGQGGEETQYF | TGTGCCAGCAGCTTAGGGCAGGGTGGGGAAGAGACCCAGTACTTC
- | TRBJ2-4 | TRBD2 | TRBV5-1 | CASSLDGPGGNIQYF | TGCGCCAGCAGCTTGGACGGTCCGGGGGGAAACATTCAGTACTTC
- | TRBJ2-7 | TRBD1 | TRBV11-2 | CASSPGTVEYEKYF | TGTGCCAGCAGCCCCGGGACAGTTGAATACGAGAAGTACTTT
few | TRBJ1-2 | TRBD1 | TRBV14 | CASSQAGTGAYGYTF | TGTGCCAGCAGCCAAGCCGGGACAGGGGCCTATGGCTACACCTTC
- | TRBJ2-3 | - | TRBV7-7 | CASSFGLTDTQYF | TGTGCCAGCAGCTTCGGACTCACAGATACGCAGTATTTT